The 16 T cell receptor beta chains given below trace back to one sample, sequenced in a study of yellow fever vaccine responses in identical twins. In TCRdb, the RT-PCR reads were re-called with MiXCR into one record per CDR3 protein. The sample records around 9,600 distinct CDR3 sequences, around 80% being singletons. The sequences come from T cells from blood (PBMCs), unsorted or a sorted subset (not recorded which), collected before or after yellow fever vaccination (not recorded which). The receptor set was obtained from a woman aged 18-29 years who received the yellow fever vaccine.

The V call is TRBV11-2, the J call TRBJ2-7; D not certain. V lost 4 bases, J lost 3 bases, and 4 bases lay in between. CDR1 and CDR2 from the germline V gene are SGHAT and FQNNGV. The CDR3 is made up of 11 amino acids. The chain's CDR3 is CASSSRYEQYF. The CDR3, as DNA: TGTGCCAGCAGCTCCCGCTACGAGCAGTACTTC.

The rearrangement links TRBV4-2 to TRBJ1-5; TRBD1 might be the D (5 bases). The CDR3 spans 15 residues. The ends were cut back, 4 bases at V and 0 bases at J, with 10 bases in the middle. Germline V gene data show CDR1 as LGHNA and CDR2 as YNFKEQ. The CDR3 is CASSLGTVSNQPQHF. CDR3 sequence (DNA): TGTGCCAGCAGCCTTGGGACGGTTAGCAATCAGCCCCAGCATTTT.

The gene calls are TRBV19 and TRBJ1-5; 8 bases line up with TRBD1. Germline values: CDR1 LNHDA, CDR2 SQIVND (reference sequence). V was clipped by 7 bases and J by 5 bases; unmatched bases: 10. The CDR3 is 15 residues long. The chain's CDR3 is CASKLRDRTYQPQHF. The DNA for the CDR3 is TGTGCCAGTAAGCTGAGGGACAGGACGTATCAGCCCCAGCATTTT.

The chain links TRBV12-3 or TRBV12-4 to TRBJ2-5; 7 bases agree with TRBD1. With V trimmed by 3 bases and J by 4 bases, 8 bases remained unmatched. The CDR3 is 15 residues long. DNA for the CDR3: TGTGCCAGCAGTTTGACAGGGCCCCAAAGAGAGACCCAGTACTTC. Its protein product is CASSLTGPQRETQYF.

The rearrangement links TRBV27 to TRBJ2-7; 9 bases line up with TRBD1. In germline, CDR1 is MNHEY, CDR2 SMNVEV (reference sequence). The CDR3 spans 16 residues. Trimming took 6 bases from V and 4 from J; bases not matched to a gene: 13. The CDR3 sequence is CASSPTRQGGNYEQYF. DNA of the CDR3: TGTGCCAGCAGCCCCACACGACAGGGGGGTAATTACGAGCAGTACTTC.

The chain couples TRBV12-3 or TRBV12-4 to TRBJ1-6; D is unresolved. V was clipped by 6 bases and J by 0 bases, with 9 bases between them. CDR3 size: 15 residues. The CDR3 reads CASRPQTSYNSPLHF. In DNA, the CDR3 is TGTGCCAGCAGACCACAAACCTCCTATAATTCACCCCTCCACTTT.

The V call is TRBV7-9, the J call TRBJ1-4; D gene ambiguous. Per germline, CDR1 SEHNR and CDR2 FQNEAQ (reference sequence). The CDR3 extends over 14 amino acids. Trimming stripped 0 bases from V and 5 bases from J, with 7 bases between. CDR3 loop: CASSLAAWNEKLFF. As DNA, the CDR3 is TGTGCCAGCAGCTTAGCTGCGTGGAATGAAAAACTGTTTTTT.

The J gene is TRBJ2-7, the V gene TRBV20-1; 8 bases map to TRBD2. Germline CDR1 and CDR2: DFQATT and SNEGSKA (reference sequence). The CDR3 has 13 residues. J gave up 4 bases and V 1 base, and 3 bases lay outside the gene matches. The CDR3 nucleotides are TGCAGTGCTAGAGTAGCGGGACTTTACGAGCAGTACTTC. It encodes CSARVAGLYEQYF.

This chain joins TRBV28 and TRBJ2-1; D remains unclear. Germline V gene data show CDR1 as MDHEN and CDR2 as SYDVKM. The CDR3 contains 11 residues. Trimming took 3 bases from V and 6 from J, leaving 3 bases between them. The CDR3 here is CASSLTNEQFF. The CDR3 DNA reads TGTGCCAGCAGTTTGACCAATGAGCAGTTCTTC. Drawing the rest from reference TRBV28 and TRBJ2-1, the complete variable domain is DVKVTQSSRYLVKRTGEKVFLECVQDMDHENMFWYRQDPGLGLRLIYFSYDVKMKEKGDIPEGYSVSREKKERFSLILESASTNQTSMYLCASSLTNEQFFGPGTRLTVL.

The chain is built from TRBV11-3 and TRBJ2-1; D might be TRBD1 (5 bases). Trimming shortened V by 4 bases and J by 6 bases, and 16 bases separated the two germline ends. The CDR3 is 15 amino acids. From germline, CDR1 is SGHNT and CDR2 YENEEA. CDR3 DNA: TGTGCCAGCAGCTCAGGGTTCTCATATGGCAATGAGCAGTTCTTC. It is translated as CASSSGFSYGNEQFF.

The chain employs TRBV12-3 or TRBV12-4 and TRBJ2-7; D is unresolved. The ends were cut back, 3 bases at V and 3 bases at J, with 9 bases in the middle. CDR3 size: 13 residues. The CDR3, as DNA: TGTGCCAGCAGTTTCCAGGTTATCTACGAGCAGTACTTC. Its protein product is CASSFQVIYEQYF.

The V gene is TRBV28, the J gene TRBJ1-2; D gene unclear. This CDR3 region has 17 residues. The germline V gene has CDR1 MDHEN and CDR2 SYDVKM. Trimming shortened V by 8 bases and J by 4 bases, and 26 bases separated the two germline ends. The CDR3 is CASLRRAGPTISYGYTF. The CDR3 DNA sequence: TGTGCCAGCCTTAGGAGGGCAGGACCGACCATCTCCTATGGCTACACCTTC.

The V call is TRBV7-2, the J call TRBJ2-7, with a tentative D call TRBD2 (5 bases). The CDR3 length is 14 residues. V lost 0 bases to trimming and J lost 3 bases, with 9 bases between them. Germline V gives CDR1 SGHTA, CDR2 FQGNSA. DNA for the CDR3: TGTGCCAGCAGCTTAGCGGCGGGCGGCTACGAGCAGTACTTC. Amino acid sequence: CASSLAAGGYEQYF.

V is TRBV6-1 and J is TRBJ1-1, with 7 positions matching TRBD1. The CDR3 spans 13 residues. Germline assignment: CDR1 MNHNS and CDR2 SASEGT. Trimming at V came to 5 bases and at J to 6 bases, leaving 6 bases not matched to a gene. The CDR3 sequence: CASSPVQGAEAFF. CDR3 nucleotide sequence: TGTGCCAGCAGTCCAGTTCAGGGGGCTGAAGCTTTCTTT.

This clonotype was observed once. The rearrangement joins TRBV29-1 to TRBJ1-2, with TRBD1 matching 8 bases. This CDR3 is 14 amino acids long. Per germline, CDR1 SQVTM and CDR2 ANQGSEA. V gave up 7 bases and J gave up 2 bases; unmatched junction bases: 9. In nucleotides, the CDR3 is TGCAGCGCCGCGACAGGGGCTTCCAACTATGGCTACACCTTC. This sequence encodes CSAATGASNYGYTF.

This clonotype was found a few times. V gene TRBV5-1 combines with J gene TRBJ1-1; D might be TRBD1 (5 bases). V gave up 0 bases and J gave up 4 bases, with 16 bases separating them. Germline V gives CDR1 SGHRS, CDR2 YFSETQ. This CDR3 region has 16 residues. The CDR3 region is CASSLVGVQGGTEAFF. For the CDR3, the DNA is TGCGCCAGCAGCTTGGTAGGGGTTCAGGGTGGCACTGAAGCTTTCTTT.